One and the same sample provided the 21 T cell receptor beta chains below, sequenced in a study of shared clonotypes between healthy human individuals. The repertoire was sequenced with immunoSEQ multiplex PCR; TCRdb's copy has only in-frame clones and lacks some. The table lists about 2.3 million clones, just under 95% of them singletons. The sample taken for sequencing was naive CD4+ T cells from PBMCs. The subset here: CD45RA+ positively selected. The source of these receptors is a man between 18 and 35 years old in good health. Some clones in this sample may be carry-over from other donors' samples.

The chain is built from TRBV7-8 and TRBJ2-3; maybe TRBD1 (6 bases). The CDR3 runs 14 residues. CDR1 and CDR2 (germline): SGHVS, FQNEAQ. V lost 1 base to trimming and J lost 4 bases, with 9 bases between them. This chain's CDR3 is CASSLVQGSDTQYF. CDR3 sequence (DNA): TGTGCCAGCAGCTTAGTACAGGGCTCAGATACGCAGTATTTT.

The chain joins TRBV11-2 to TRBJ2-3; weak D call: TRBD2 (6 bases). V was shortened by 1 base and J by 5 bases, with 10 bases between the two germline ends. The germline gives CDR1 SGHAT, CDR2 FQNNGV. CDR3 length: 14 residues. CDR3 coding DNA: TGTGCCAGCAGCTTAGGACTAGAGGTAGATACGCAGTATTTT. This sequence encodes CASSLGLEVDTQYF.

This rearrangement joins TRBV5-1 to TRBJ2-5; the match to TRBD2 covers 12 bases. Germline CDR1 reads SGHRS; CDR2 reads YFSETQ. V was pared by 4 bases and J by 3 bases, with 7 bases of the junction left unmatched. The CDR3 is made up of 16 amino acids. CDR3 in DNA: TGCGCCAGCAGCGCCGGACTAGCGGGATTAGAAGAGACCCAGTACTTC. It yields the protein CASSAGLAGLEETQYF.

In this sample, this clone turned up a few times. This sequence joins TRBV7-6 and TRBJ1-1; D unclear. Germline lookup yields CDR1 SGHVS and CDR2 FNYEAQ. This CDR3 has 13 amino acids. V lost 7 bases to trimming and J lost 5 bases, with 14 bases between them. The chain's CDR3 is CASTHTPGTEAFF. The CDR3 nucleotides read TGTGCCAGCACCCATACCCCAGGAACTGAAGCTTTCTTT.

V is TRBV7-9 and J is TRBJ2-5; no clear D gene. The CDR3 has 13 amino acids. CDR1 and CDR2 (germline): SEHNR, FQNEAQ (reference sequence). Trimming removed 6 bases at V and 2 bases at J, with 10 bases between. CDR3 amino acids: CASRVSAQETQYF. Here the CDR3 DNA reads TGTGCCAGCAGGGTTTCAGCTCAAGAGACCCAGTACTTC.

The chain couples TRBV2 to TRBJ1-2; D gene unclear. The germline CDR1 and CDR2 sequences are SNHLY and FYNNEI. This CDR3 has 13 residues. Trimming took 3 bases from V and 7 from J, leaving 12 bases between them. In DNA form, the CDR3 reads TGTGCCAGCAGTGAGCACGGATTACTTGGCTACACCTTC. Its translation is CASSEHGLLGYTF.

CDR3 sequence reads: CAWTKNYGYTF. For the CDR3, the DNA is TGTGCCTGGACAAAGAACTATGGCTACACCTTC. The V call is TRBV30, the J call TRBJ1-2, with D unresolved. This CDR3 spans 11 amino acids. The germline CDR1 and CDR2 sequences are GTSNPN and SVGIG (reference sequence). Trimming left V 4 bases short and J 2 bases short, with 5 bases between.

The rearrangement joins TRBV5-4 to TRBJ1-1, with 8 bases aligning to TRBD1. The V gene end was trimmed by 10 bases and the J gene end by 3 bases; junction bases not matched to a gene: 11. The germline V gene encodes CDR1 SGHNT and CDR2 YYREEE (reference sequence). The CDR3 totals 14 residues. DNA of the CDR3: TGTGCCGGAGCCCAGGGGGCGGGGGACACTGAAGCTTTCTTT. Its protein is CAGAQGAGDTEAFF.

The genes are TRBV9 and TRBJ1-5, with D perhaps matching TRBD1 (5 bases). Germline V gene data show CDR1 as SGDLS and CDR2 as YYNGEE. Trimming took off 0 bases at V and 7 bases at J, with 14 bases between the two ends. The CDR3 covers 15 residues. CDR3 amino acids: CASSVAEGVGQPQHF. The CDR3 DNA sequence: TGTGCCAGCAGCGTAGCGGAAGGGGTAGGACAGCCCCAGCATTTT.

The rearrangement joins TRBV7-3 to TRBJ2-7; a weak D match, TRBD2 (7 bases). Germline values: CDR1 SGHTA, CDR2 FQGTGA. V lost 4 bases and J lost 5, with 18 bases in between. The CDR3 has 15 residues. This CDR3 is CASSWGGGPWDEQYF. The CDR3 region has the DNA TGTGCCAGCAGCTGGGGAGGGGGACCCTGGGACGAGCAGTACTTC.

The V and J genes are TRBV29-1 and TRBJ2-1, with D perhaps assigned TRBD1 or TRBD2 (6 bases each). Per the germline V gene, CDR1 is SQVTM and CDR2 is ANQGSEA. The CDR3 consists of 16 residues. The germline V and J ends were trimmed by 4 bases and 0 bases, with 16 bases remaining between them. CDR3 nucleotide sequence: TGCAGCGTTGGTCGGGGGCGGGTAAGCTCCTACAATGAGCAGTTCTTC. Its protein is CSVGRGRVSSYNEQFF.

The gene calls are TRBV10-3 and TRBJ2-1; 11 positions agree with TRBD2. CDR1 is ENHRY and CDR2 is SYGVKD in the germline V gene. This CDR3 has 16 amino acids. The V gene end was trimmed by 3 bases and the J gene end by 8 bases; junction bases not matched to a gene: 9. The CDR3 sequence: CAISDGTSGIVDEQFF. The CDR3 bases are TGTGCCATCAGTGATGGGACTAGCGGCATCGTCGATGAGCAGTTCTTC.

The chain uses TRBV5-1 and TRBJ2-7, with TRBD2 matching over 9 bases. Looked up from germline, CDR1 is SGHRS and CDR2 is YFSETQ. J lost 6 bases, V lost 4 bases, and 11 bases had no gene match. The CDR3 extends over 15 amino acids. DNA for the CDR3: TGCGCCAGCAGCCCGCGGACTAGCGCCCATTCCGAGCAGTACTTC. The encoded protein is CASSPRTSAHSEQYF.

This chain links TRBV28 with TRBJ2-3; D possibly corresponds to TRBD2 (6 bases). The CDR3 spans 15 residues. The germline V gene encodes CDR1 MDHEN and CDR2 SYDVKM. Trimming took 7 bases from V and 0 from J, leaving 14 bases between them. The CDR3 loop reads CASIISGRSTDTQYF. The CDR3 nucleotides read TGTGCCAGCATCATTAGCGGTAGGAGCACAGATACGCAGTATTTT.

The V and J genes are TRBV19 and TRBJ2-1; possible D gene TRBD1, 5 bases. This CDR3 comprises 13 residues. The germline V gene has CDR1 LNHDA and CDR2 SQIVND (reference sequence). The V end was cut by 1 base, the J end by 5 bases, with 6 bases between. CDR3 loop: CASSIGQHNEQFF. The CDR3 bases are TGTGCCAGTAGTATAGGACAGCACAATGAGCAGTTCTTC. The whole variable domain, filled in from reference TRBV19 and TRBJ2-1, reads DGGITQSPKYLFRKEGQNVTLSCEQNLNHDAMYWYRQDPGQGLRLIYYSQIVNDFQKGDIAEGYSVSREKKESFPLTVTSAQKNPTAFYLCASSIGQHNEQFFGPGTRLTVL.

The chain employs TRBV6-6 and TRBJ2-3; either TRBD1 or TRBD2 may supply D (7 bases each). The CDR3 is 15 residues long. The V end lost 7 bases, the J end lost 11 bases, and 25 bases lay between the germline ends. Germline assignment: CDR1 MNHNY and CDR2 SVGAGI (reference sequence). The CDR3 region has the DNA TGTGCCAGCAATCAACTAGCGTCACTCCAGGGGGGGCAGTATTTT. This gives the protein CASNQLASLQGGQYF.

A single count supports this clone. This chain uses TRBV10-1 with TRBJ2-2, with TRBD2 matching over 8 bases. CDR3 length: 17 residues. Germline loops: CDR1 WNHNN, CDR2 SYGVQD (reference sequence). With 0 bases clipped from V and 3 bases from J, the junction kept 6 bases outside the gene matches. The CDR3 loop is CASSESSGNHYTGELFF. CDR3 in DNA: TGCGCCAGCAGTGAGTCTAGCGGGAACCATTACACCGGGGAGCTGTTTTTT.

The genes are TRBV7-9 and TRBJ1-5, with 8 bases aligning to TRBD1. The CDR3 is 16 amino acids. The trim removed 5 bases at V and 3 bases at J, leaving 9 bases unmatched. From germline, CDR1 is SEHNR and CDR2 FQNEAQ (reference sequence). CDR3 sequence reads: CASSPSDREANQPQHF. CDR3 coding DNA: TGTGCCAGCAGCCCATCGGACAGGGAAGCCAATCAGCCCCAGCATTTT.

This CDR3 is CASSSRVGAGQPQHF. In DNA, the CDR3 is TGTGCCAGCAGCTCCCGCGTAGGGGCCGGTCAGCCCCAGCATTTT. The chain joins TRBV6-6 to TRBJ1-5; D perhaps matches TRBD1 (5 bases). The germline V and J ends were trimmed by 6 bases and 6 bases, with 18 bases remaining between them. The germline V gene encodes CDR1 MNHNY and CDR2 SVGAGI (reference sequence). The CDR3 length is 15 residues.

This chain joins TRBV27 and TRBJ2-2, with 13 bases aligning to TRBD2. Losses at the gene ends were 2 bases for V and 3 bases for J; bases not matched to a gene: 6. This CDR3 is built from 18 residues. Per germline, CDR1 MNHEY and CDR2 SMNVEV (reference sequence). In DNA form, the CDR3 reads TGTGCCAGCAGTTTAGATGGACTAGCGGGAGTTTACACCGGGGAGCTGTTTTTT. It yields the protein CASSLDGLAGVYTGELFF.

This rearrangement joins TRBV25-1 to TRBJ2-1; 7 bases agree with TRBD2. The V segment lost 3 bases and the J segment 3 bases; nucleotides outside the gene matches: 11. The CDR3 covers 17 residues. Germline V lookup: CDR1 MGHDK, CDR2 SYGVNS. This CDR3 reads CASSEPGGRGGYNEQFF. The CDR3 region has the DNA TGTGCCAGCAGTGAGCCTGGGGGGAGGGGAGGCTACAATGAGCAGTTCTTC.